The present T cell receptor beta chain was sequenced within a study of CD8+CD57+ T cells in acquired aplastic anemia. This clonotype was counted many times. Patients chosen for sequencing had shown CD8+CD57+ cell expansion by flow cytometry. The ends were cut back, 6 bases at V and 7 bases at J, with 18 bases in the middle. This CDR3 has 14 amino acids. The germline V gene encodes CDR1 MNHNS and CDR2 SASEGT. Template material for TCR beta VDJ and CDR3 profiling consisted of genomic DNA. TCRdb analysed the reads with MiXCR anew, one entry per CDR3 protein. The sample records 150,000 or so distinct CDR3 sequences, around half being singletons.

The chain uses TRBV6-1 and TRBJ1-2, with a weak D call TRBD1 (5 bases). The sequenced sample was sorted CD4+, CD8+, or CD8+CD57+ T cells (not recorded which) from PBMCs. The receptor's source is a human donor with aplastic anemia. The CDR3 reads CASRPSPGAPGYTF. CDR3 nucleotide sequence: TGTGCCAGCAGGCCCTCCCCCGGGGCCCCTGGCTACACCTTC.